The clone carrying this T cell receptor beta chain was detected many times. As yet, its antigen is unknown. Amplification yielded TCR beta CDR3 regions, with RNA transcripts as the source. The HTBI set primed first-round TCR CDR3 RT-PCR. One entry per CDR3 protein, called by TCRdb with MiXCR from the multiplex PCR reads. The sample has more than 150,000 distinct CDR3 sequences, 15% to 20% seen once; the top ten hold under 35%. This specimen belongs to a study of T cells in Graves' hyperthyroidism and ophthalmopathy. Findings and caveats of the study: Most clonotypes expanded in thyroid above 0.001 were likewise present in blood. Patients with ophthalmopathy were separated from those with stable hyperthyroidism by a 13 V-J model.

Pregnant or lactating patients were excluded, as were those with uncontrolled infection or other autoimmune disease. Germline-derived CDR1 and CDR2 are KGHSH and LQKENI. V was clipped by 2 bases and J by 7 bases, with 14 bases between them. CDR3 length: 14 amino acids. This receptor was identified in a woman between 45 and 60 years old with Graves' hyperthyroidism. What was sequenced was blood. The rearrangement links TRBV18 to TRBJ1-1; D gene uncertain. The CDR3: CASSPNSVADEAFF. CDR3 nucleotides: TGTGCCAGCTCACCAAATTCGGTCGCAGATGAAGCTTTCTTT.